A single sample gave rise to the 12 T cell receptor beta chains below, sequenced in a study of control samples from healthy donors and cancer patients. Assay: immunoSEQ multiplex PCR; the TCRdb copy retains only in-frame clones and omits some. Counted here are 120,000 to 150,000 clones, about 90% occurring once; the ten biggest clones make up more than 6.5%. Sequencing was performed on blood. These receptor sequences come from a man younger than 35 in good health.

The V gene is TRBV6-1, the J gene TRBJ2-2, with 10 positions matching TRBD2. This CDR3 region has 17 residues. The trim removed 3 bases at V and 2 bases at J, leaving 6 bases unmatched. Germline V gene data show CDR1 as MNHNS and CDR2 as SASEGT. CDR3 sequence (DNA): TGTGCCAGCAGTGAGAGAGCGGGGGGGTTAAACACCGGGGAGCTGTTTTTT. It translates to CASSERAGGLNTGELFF.

V usage is TRBV5-1 and J usage is TRBJ1-4; 8 nucleotides line up with TRBD1. Trimming at V came to 4 bases and at J to 2 bases, leaving 10 bases not matched to a gene. Germline-derived CDR1 and CDR2 are SGHRS and YFSETQ. CDR3 length equals 17 residues. The CDR3 sequence: CASSPGQGRSTNEKLFF. The CDR3 DNA reads as TGCGCCAGCAGCCCAGGACAGGGTCGTTCGACTAATGAAAAACTGTTTTTT.

Judged by abundance, this clone is medium-sized. The V call is TRBV10-3, the J call TRBJ1-2, with D unresolved. V was shortened by 0 bases and J by 5 bases, with 10 bases between the two germline ends. Germline V gene lookup returns CDR1 ENHRY and CDR2 SYGVKD. The CDR3 is 14 residues long. The CDR3 region is CAISESSQRYGYTF. The CDR3 nucleotides are TGTGCCATCAGTGAGTCGAGCCAAAGGTATGGCTACACCTTC.

The chain links TRBV6-1 to TRBJ2-5, with D possibly matching TRBD2 (6 bases). CDR1 is MNHNS, CDR2 SASEGT, per germline. The CDR3 spans 15 residues. V lost 1 base to trimming and J lost 2 bases, with 11 bases between them. The CDR3: CASSEVRAGQETQYF. Written as DNA, the CDR3 is TGTGCCAGCAGTGAAGTGAGGGCGGGGCAAGAGACCCAGTACTTC.

The chain links TRBV6-1 to TRBJ1-2, with D unclear. The CDR3 extends over 16 amino acids. Germline CDR1 and CDR2: MNHNS and SASEGT. Trimming shortened V by 2 bases and J by 4 bases, and 17 bases separated the two germline ends. This CDR3 reads CASSESAGIEVYGYTF. The DNA for the CDR3 is TGTGCCAGCAGTGAATCGGCGGGAATCGAGGTCTATGGCTACACCTTC.

This chain joins TRBV24-1 and TRBJ2-5; 9 bases align to TRBD1. V shed 3 bases, J shed 5 bases, and the junction held 9 bases outside the gene matches. This CDR3 contains 16 residues. Germline CDR1 is KGHDR and CDR2 is SFDVKD. CDR3 nucleotides: TGTGCCACCAGTGATCCCACCACAGGGGGCAGTGAGACCCAGTACTTC. Translation gives CATSDPTTGGSETQYF.

The V gene is TRBV19, the J gene TRBJ1-2; a possible D gene is TRBD1 (6 bases). The germline gives CDR1 LNHDA, CDR2 SQIVND (reference sequence). The CDR3 loop spans 14 amino acids. The ends were cut back, 3 bases at V and 2 bases at J, with 10 bases in the middle. In DNA form, the CDR3 reads TGTGCCAGTAGTATTAGACAGGAAAACTATGGCTACACCTTC. Translated, it gives CASSIRQENYGYTF.

The chain couples TRBV27 to TRBJ1-6; D possibly corresponds to TRBD1 (5 bases). V was pared by 1 base and J by 7 bases, with 14 bases between. The germline V gene has CDR1 MNHEY and CDR2 SMNVEV (reference sequence). The CDR3 is made up of 16 amino acids. CDR3 nucleotides: TGTGCCAGCAGTTTATTCGGCAGGGTTGGGAATTCACCCCTCCACTTT. Translating it yields CASSLFGRVGNSPLHF.

In regard to this clone: Other DNA sequences in this specimen translate into the identical CDR3. The chain recombines TRBV7-9 with TRBJ2-7; weak D call: TRBD2 (5 bases). This CDR3 has 13 amino acids. Germline V gene lookup returns CDR1 SEHNR and CDR2 FQNEAQ (reference sequence). V was cut by 1 base and J by 2 bases, with 6 bases left in between. The CDR3 loop reads CASSLVGAYEQYF. CDR3 DNA: TGTGCCAGCAGCTTAGTGGGAGCCTACGAGCAGTACTTC.

The V gene is TRBV2, the J gene TRBJ1-2; 10 nucleotides agree with TRBD1. The CDR3 loop spans 16 amino acids. After removal of 7 bases from V and 4 bases from J, the junction contained 12 bases not matched to a gene. In germline, CDR1 is SNHLY, CDR2 FYNNEI. This CDR3 is CASTRDRGDRLYGYTF. The CDR3 region has the DNA TGTGCCAGCACTAGGGACAGGGGAGACCGACTCTATGGCTACACCTTC.

The chain links TRBV6-1 to TRBJ2-5; D gene uncertain. Germline lookup yields CDR1 MNHNS and CDR2 SASEGT. The CDR3 contains 15 residues. V lost 0 bases and J lost 0, with 8 bases in between. Written as DNA, the CDR3 is TGTGCCAGCAGTGAAGCGCTTCCTTACCAAGAGACCCAGTACTTC. This gives the protein CASSEALPYQETQYF.

This clone has more than one count but fewer than ten. This sequence joins TRBV5-1 and TRBJ2-7, with D possibly TRBD1 on 5 matching bases. Trimming took off 3 bases at V and 4 bases at J, with 14 bases between the two ends. Germline CDR1 and CDR2: SGHRS and YFSETQ. This CDR3 is 14 amino acids long. DNA for the CDR3: TGCGCCAGCAGCTACAACGACAGAGGATACGAGCAGTACTTC. Protein sequence: CASSYNDRGYEQYF.